This T cell receptor (beta chain) comes out of a study of T cells in narcolepsy. Overall study context: Enrolled donors included narcolepsy type 1 or type 2 patients and healthy controls. Study findings and constraints: Autoreactive HCRT-specific and TRIB2-specific clonotypes were marked in same-patient CSF-versus-blood CD4+ comparisons. Blood of same and different patients, but not healthy controls, reportedly held recurring autoreactive clonotypes.

This clone has only a few counts. Its matching antigen is unknown. The V end lost 5 bases, the J end lost 6 bases, and 14 bases lay between the germline ends. Germline V gene lookup returns CDR1 MDHEN and CDR2 SYDVKM. This CDR3 is 13 amino acids long. TCRdb's copy holds only in-frame clones and misses some; the assay was immunoSEQ multiplex PCR. The sample holds 30,000 or so clones, 80% to 90% seen once. This receptor was obtained from a human donor with narcolepsy. The sequenced sample was CD45RA- memory CD4+ T cells from PBMCs. The V and J genes are TRBV28 and TRBJ2-7; no clear D. The CDR3 is CASSQDGLSEQYF. In nucleotides, the CDR3 is TGTGCCAGCAGTCAGGACGGTCTCTCCGAGCAGTACTTC.